Listed below are T cell receptor beta chains from one sample, sequenced in a study of blood T cell repertoires in COVID-19. Libraries were prepared by immunoSEQ multiplex PCR; TCRdb keeps only in-frame clonotypes and omits some of them. The table records 150,000 to 200,000 clones, more than 75% of them present only once. The sequenced sample was peripheral blood. The origin of the receptors is a human donor in a cohort sampled during active COVID-19. Both conserved end residues are part of each CDR3. A D gene is named only where the DNA matches it firmly. The size entry is marked missing in some rows and otherwise reads once, few, many or a size class.

TRBV3-1/TRBV3-2	TRBJ2-5	NA	NA	TGTGCCAGCAGCCAAGGGGAGGTCGGTAGCAAAGAGACCCAGTACTTC	CASSQGEVGSKETQYF
TRBV2	TRBJ1-5	once	NA	TGTGCCAGCAGCCCGGACAGTTATCAGCCCCAGCATTTT	CASSPDSYQPQHF
TRBV5-1	TRBJ2-2	few	TRBD2	TGCGCCAGCAGCTCGGGACTACAGAACACCGGGGAGCTGTTTTTT	CASSSGLQNTGELFF
TRBV6-5	TRBJ1-5	NA	NA	TGTGCCAGCAGTCCGGAGCCGAGAGATCAGCCCCAGCATTTT	CASSPEPRDQPQHF
TRBV6-5	TRBJ1-2	NA	NA	TGTGCCAGCAGTTTCAGGAATAACTATGGCTACACCTTC	CASSFRNNYGYTF
TRBV10-1	TRBJ2-7	NA	TRBD1	TGCGCCGGAGGGACAGGCCAGTACTTC	CAGGTGQYF
TRBV28	TRBJ1-2	NA	TRBD1	TGTGCCAGCAGGTCAGGGGGCGTCTATGGCTACACCTTC	CASRSGGVYGYTF
TRBV18	TRBJ1-2	NA	NA	TGTGCCAGCTCACCCGCGGGGCTAGGGGATGGCTACACCTTC	CASSPAGLGDGYTF
TRBV3-1/TRBV3-2	TRBJ2-2	NA	NA	TGTGCCAGCAGCCAAGCCGGCGGGGCCGGGGAGCTGTTTTTT	CASSQAGGAGELFF
TRBV5-1	TRBJ2-3	NA	NA	TGCGCCAGCAGCTTGGAACCCCGGACAGATACGCAGTATTTT	CASSLEPRTDTQYF
TRBV5-1	TRBJ1-2	NA	TRBD1	TGCGCCAGCAGCCCGGACAGGGGGCCCAACTATGGCTACACCTTC	CASSPDRGPNYGYTF
TRBV7-2	TRBJ2-7	once	TRBD1	TGTGCCAGCAACGGGGACAGGGGGACCGAGCAGTACTTC	CASNGDRGTEQYF
TRBV4-1	TRBJ1-1	NA	NA	TGCGCCAGCAGCCAAGATAGACAGAACACTGAAGCTTTCTTT	CASSQDRQNTEAFF
TRBV27	TRBJ2-6	NA	TRBD1	TGTGCCAGCAGTTTATATCAGGACAGGGTTGGAGGTGGGGCCAACGTCCTGACTTTC	CASSLYQDRVGGGANVLTF
TRBV28	TRBJ2-7	NA	NA	TGTGCCAGCACACTCGAGCCTAGCAGCGAGCAGTACTTC	CASTLEPSSEQYF
TRBV5-1	TRBJ2-7	NA	TRBD2	TGCGCCAGCAGCTTCGGGGGGACTAGCGAGGGGTCAGGCTCCTACGAGCAGTACTTC	CASSFGGTSEGSGSYEQYF
TRBV29-1	TRBJ2-7	NA	NA	TGCAGCGTTGGGGGAAATCCAGGGCACGAGCAGTACTTC	CSVGGNPGHEQYF
TRBV6-2/TRBV6-3	TRBJ2-7	NA	NA	TGTGCCAGCAGTTATGTCGCGAAACTTAAGTTCTCCTACGAGCAGTACTTC	CASSYVAKLKFSYEQYF
TRBV27	TRBJ2-7	NA	NA	TGTGCCAGCAGACTGTACAGGGGGGGGTCCTACGAGCAGTACTTC	CASRLYRGGSYEQYF
TRBV10-1	TRBJ2-3	NA	NA	TGCGCCAGCAGTGCCAGTAATTACACGCAGTATTTT	CASSASNYTQYF
TRBV5-4	TRBJ2-3	NA	TRBD2	TGTGCCAGCAGCTTCTTAGCGGGGGGGACAGATACGCAGTATTTT	CASSFLAGGTDTQYF
TRBV6-5	TRBJ2-7	once	NA	TGTGCCAGCAGTTACTCGAATCTAGGGGACGAGCAGTACTTC	CASSYSNLGDEQYF
TRBV13	TRBJ2-3	NA	TRBD1	TGTGCCAGCAGGCCCACCATCGGGACAGGGAGGACAGATACGCAGTATTTT	CASRPTIGTGRTDTQYF
TRBV3-1/TRBV3-2	TRBJ1-5	NA	NA	TGTGCCAGCAGCCAGTCATACTCCGGGACACGAGGGAATCAGCCCCAGCATTTT	CASSQSYSGTRGNQPQHF
TRBV7-9	TRBJ1-2	NA	TRBD1	TGTGCCAGCAGCCAGGGACAGTCTAACTATGGCTACACCTTC	CASSQGQSNYGYTF
TRBV7-2	TRBJ1-3	few	NA	TGTGCCAGCAGCAGCTTAGGGCCAGGGCCAGCGGGAAACACCATATATTTT	CASSSLGPGPAGNTIYF
TRBV10-3	TRBJ2-4	NA	NA	TGTGCCATCGTTAACCCCGGGGAATTAGCCAAAAACATTCAGTACTTC	CAIVNPGELAKNIQYF
TRBV7-6	TRBJ1-2	NA	TRBD1	TGTGCCAGCAGCTTAGCGCCGGGACAGGGGGCTCCCTATGGCTACACCTTC	CASSLAPGQGAPYGYTF
TRBV6-5	TRBJ2-7	medium-sized	TRBD1	TGTGCCAGCACCCCAACACAGGGGATCTACGAGCAGTACTTC	CASTPTQGIYEQYF
TRBV15	TRBJ2-5	NA	NA	TGTGCCACCAGCAGCTCATACAGGGTTGACCAAGAGACCCAGTACTTC	CATSSSYRVDQETQYF
TRBV5-1	TRBJ2-5	NA	TRBD1	TGCGCCAGCAGCATACAGGGGGTAGCTGAGACCCAGTACTTC	CASSIQGVAETQYF
TRBV5-4	TRBJ1-1	NA	NA	TGTGCCAGCAGCGCAGACACTAGGAACACTGAAGCTTTCTTT	CASSADTRNTEAFF
TRBV15	TRBJ1-5	NA	NA	TGTGCCACCAGCAGAGATCGAGGCGTCCGGGTTTGCGTTAAAAAGCCCCAGCATTTT	CATSRDRGVRVCVKKPQHF
TRBV5-4	TRBJ1-3	NA	NA	TGTGCCAGCAGCCTCACCCGAGGAACTGGAAACACCATATATTTT	CASSLTRGTGNTIYF
TRBV6-5	TRBJ1-2	NA	NA	TGTGCCAGCAGTTATTCAGGGTTCTATGGCTACACCTTC	CASSYSGFYGYTF
TRBV6-5	TRBJ2-7	NA	TRBD2	TGTGCCAGCAGCCCCCCGGGGGGGCTTTACGAGCAGTACTTC	CASSPPGGLYEQYF
TRBV6-1	TRBJ2-7	NA	TRBD2	TGTGCCAGCAGTGAAGTGTGGGGCGGGAGTCTCCACGAGCAGTACTTC	CASSEVWGGSLHEQYF
TRBV4-1	TRBJ2-7	NA	TRBD1	TGCGCCAGCAGCCTCCGACAGGGAGTTTTCTACGAGCAGTACTTC	CASSLRQGVFYEQYF
TRBV11-2	TRBJ2-5	NA	NA	TGTGCCAGCAGCTTTCAGACAGGAGGCGGTGAGACCCAGTACTTC	CASSFQTGGGETQYF
TRBV11-2	TRBJ2-3	NA	TRBD1	TGTGCCAGCAGCTTCCGGACAGGGAATGGAGGGGGCACAGATACGCAGTATTTT	CASSFRTGNGGGTDTQYF
TRBV30	TRBJ1-2	NA	NA	TGTGCCTGGAGTGGCTGGGGGGGAGGAGGCTATGGCTACACCTTC	CAWSGWGGGGYGYTF
TRBV18	TRBJ1-3	NA	NA	TGTGCCAGCCAGGGCTCTGGAAACACCATATATTTT	CASQGSGNTIYF
TRBV5-3	TRBJ2-3	NA	TRBD1	TGTGCCAGAAGCTTGGGGCCACCGGGGACAGGCCAAGAAGTGGATACGCAGTATTTT	CARSLGPPGTGQEVDTQYF
TRBV6-4	TRBJ2-3	few	TRBD1	TGTGCCAGCAGTCCGGACAGGGAAACAGATACGCAGTATTTT	CASSPDRETDTQYF